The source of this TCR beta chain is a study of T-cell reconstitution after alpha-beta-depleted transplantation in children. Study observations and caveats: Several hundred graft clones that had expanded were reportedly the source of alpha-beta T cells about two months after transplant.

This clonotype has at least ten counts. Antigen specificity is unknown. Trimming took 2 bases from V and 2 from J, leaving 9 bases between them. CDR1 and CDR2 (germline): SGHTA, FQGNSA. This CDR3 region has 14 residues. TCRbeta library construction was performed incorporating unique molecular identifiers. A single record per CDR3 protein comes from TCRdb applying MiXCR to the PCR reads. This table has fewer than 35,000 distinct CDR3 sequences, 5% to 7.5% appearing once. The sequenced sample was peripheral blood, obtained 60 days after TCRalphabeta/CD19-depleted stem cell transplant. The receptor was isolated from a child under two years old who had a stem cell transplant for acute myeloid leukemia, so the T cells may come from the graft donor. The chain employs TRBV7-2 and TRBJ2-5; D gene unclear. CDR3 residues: CASSLQGKQETQYF. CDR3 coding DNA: TGTGCCAGCAGCTTACAAGGGAAGCAAGAGACCCAGTACTTC.